This is a list of T cell receptor beta chains from one sample in a study of response to subunit inactivated influenza vaccine. TCRdb processed the RT-PCR reads anew with MiXCR; each CDR3 protein has one entry. The sample yields under 500,000 distinct CDR3 sequences, about a tenth seen once. The material was PBMCs from blood, obtained 40 to 50 days after vaccination. These TCRs come from a man between 50 and 59 years old who received an inactivated influenza vaccine. CDR3s include the opening cysteine and the closing phenylalanine or tryptophan. The order of the fields is clone size, D gene, J gene, V gene, CDR3 length, CDR3 DNA, CDR3 protein. D genes are given only for firm matches. Rows give clone size only sometimes, using once, few, many, or a class for an expanded clone.

>few|NA|TRBJ2-1|TRBV7-2|17
TGTGCCAGCAGCCCTTACAGACAGCTCAAGGGAAACAATGAGCAGTTCTTC
CASSPYRQLKGNNEQFF
>NA|NA|TRBJ2-1|TRBV18|15
TGTGCCAGCTCAATTTCCCAGGCGGTAAATAATGAGCAGTTCTTC
CASSISQAVNNEQFF
>many|TRBD1|TRBJ2-2|TRBV25-1|15
TGTGCCAGCAGTGCCGGGACAGTGAACACCGGGGAGCTGTTTTTT
CASSAGTVNTGELFF
>few|TRBD1|TRBJ1-1|TRBV20-1|13
TGCAGTGCCCCGCGACAGGGCGGTACTGAAGCTTTCTTT
CSAPRQGGTEAFF
>many|TRBD1|TRBJ2-1|TRBV29-1|15
TGCAGCGTTTCAACCGGGACAGGGGCCTACAATGAGCAGTTCTTC
CSVSTGTGAYNEQFF
>many|NA|TRBJ1-6|TRBV7-2|15
TGTGCCAGCTCGGGCCGTAGGTCCTATAATTCACCCCTCCACTTT
CASSGRRSYNSPLHF
>few|NA|TRBJ2-5|TRBV7-6|15
TGTGCCAGCAGCCCCGAAATTGGGACGCCGGAGACCCAGTACTTC
CASSPEIGTPETQYF
>few|NA|TRBJ1-5|TRBV3-1|15
TGTGCCAGCAGCCAAGGGATCTATAGCAATCAGCCCCAGCATTTT
CASSQGIYSNQPQHF
>few|TRBD2|TRBJ2-7|TRBV18|15
TGTGCCAGCTCACCACAGACGGGAGGGCCGAGGGAGCAGTACTTC
CASSPQTGGPREQYF
>few|NA|TRBJ2-5|TRBV20-1|12
TGCAGTGTCCTTGACAGGGCGGGGGCCCAGTACTTC
CSVLDRAGAQYF
>many|TRBD2|TRBJ2-1|TRBV5-5|17
TGTGCCAGCAGTTACGGGACTAGCGGGGGCTCCTACAATGAGCAGTTCTTC
CASSYGTSGGSYNEQFF
>NA|TRBD1|TRBJ1-2|TRBV12-3/TRBV12-4|15
TGTGCCAGCAGTTCCCACGGACAGGCTCGTTATGGCTACACCTTC
CASSSHGQARYGYTF
>NA|NA|TRBJ1-1|TRBV5-1|16
TGCGCCAGCAGCTTGTTTTATTGGGAGGTTAACACTGAAGCTTTCTTT
CASSLFYWEVNTEAFF
>NA|NA|TRBJ2-1|TRBV20-1|15
TGCAGTGCTCCCACACCCAGCGGAGTTGACAATGAGCAGTTCTTC
CSAPTPSGVDNEQFF
>few|TRBD2|TRBJ2-3|TRBV4-2|16
TGTGCCAGCAGCCAAGATCAGGGGACTAGTTTTGATACGCAGTATTTT
CASSQDQGTSFDTQYF
>few|NA|TRBJ2-5|TRBV6-1|13
TGTGCCAGCAGCCGACGCTGGCAAGAGACCCAGTACTTC
CASSRRWQETQYF
>many|NA|TRBJ1-5|TRBV7-2|17
TGTGCCAGCAGCTCCCGGACCAGAAGGTCGTTGTTTCAGCCCCAGCATTTT
CASSSRTRRSLFQPQHF
>NA|NA|TRBJ2-2|TRBV6-1|14
TGTGCCAGCAAACCGGGACATGCCACCGGGGAGCTGTTTTTT
CASKPGHATGELFF
>few|NA|TRBJ2-1|TRBV18|12
TGTGCCAGCTCTCAGGACAACAATGAGCAGTTCTTC
CASSQDNNEQFF
>many|TRBD1|TRBJ2-7|TRBV20-1|13
TGCAGTGCTAGGACAGGGGTTCGGAACGAGCAGTACTTC
CSARTGVRNEQYF
>few|NA|TRBJ1-1|TRBV6-2/TRBV6-3|12
TGTGCCAGCGGCGTTAGACGGACTGAAGCTTTCTTT
CASGVRRTEAFF
>few|NA|TRBJ1-6|TRBV20-1|13
TGCAGTGCTAGCCAATCCTATAATTCACCCCTCCACTTT
CSASQSYNSPLHF
>NA|TRBD1|TRBJ2-7|TRBV29-1|14
TGCAGCGTTCGACAGGGGCGGACGTCTTACGAGCAGTACTTC
CSVRQGRTSYEQYF
>NA|NA|TRBJ2-5|TRBV10-3|15
TGTGCCATCAGTGAGCCAGCAAGGGGGAGAGAGACCCAGTACTTC
CAISEPARGRETQYF
>few|TRBD2|TRBJ2-3|TRBV28|19
TGTGCCAGCAGCAGATACACTCGCGGGAGGGTTCGGTTTACAGATACGCAGTATTTT
CASSRYTRGRVRFTDTQYF
>NA|TRBD1|TRBJ1-4|TRBV20-1|15
TGCAGTGCTCAAGATTCCGGGACAGGGGGTAGAAAACTGTTTTTT
CSAQDSGTGGRKLFF
>NA|NA|TRBJ1-1|TRBV7-2|13
TGTGCCAGCAGCTTAGGCAGCCCACTGGAAGCTTTCTTT
CASSLGSPLEAFF
>NA|NA|TRBJ1-4|TRBV2|13
TGTGCCAGCAGGACGCAGCAGGGTGAAAAACTGTTTTTT
CASRTQQGEKLFF
>few|TRBD1|TRBJ1-4|TRBV7-9|14
TGTGCCAGCAGCAAGGACAGGGGGCGCGAAAAACTGTTTTTT
CASSKDRGREKLFF
>few|TRBD2|TRBJ2-1|TRBV7-2|16
TGTGCCAGCAGTTCAACTAGCGGGAGGCCGGGCAATGAGCAGTTCTTC
CASSSTSGRPGNEQFF
>NA|TRBD2|TRBJ2-3|TRBV7-9|14
TGTGCCAGCTTTGGGGGGGATCGAGTAGATACGCAGTATTTT
CASFGGDRVDTQYF
>few|NA|TRBJ2-3|TRBV7-8|15
TGTGCCAGCAGCTTATCCCCGGGGGGCCCAGATACGCAGTATTTT
CASSLSPGGPDTQYF
>NA|NA|TRBJ2-2|TRBV20-1|14
TGCAGTGCTGCCACTACCGGGGGCACCGGGGAGCTGTTTTTT
CSAATTGGTGELFF
>many|NA|TRBJ1-2|TRBV12-3/TRBV12-4|13
TGTGCCAGCAGTCCTTGGGCGGGCAATGGCTACACCTTC
CASSPWAGNGYTF
>many|NA|TRBJ2-3|TRBV5-5|14
TGTGCCAGCAGCTTTCGGCTTAGCACAGATACGCAGTATTTT
CASSFRLSTDTQYF
>NA|NA|TRBJ2-7|TRBV5-1|15
TGCGCCAGCAGACGAACCCCCGCTCCGGTGGGCGAGCAGTACTTC
CASRRTPAPVGEQYF
>few|NA|TRBJ1-1|TRBV7-2|12
TGTGCCAGCAGCTTAGGTCCGTTGTTGGCTTTCTTT
CASSLGPLLAFF
>NA|NA|TRBJ2-7|TRBV9|14
TGTGCCAGCAGTCCGGGGGCAGGTATTGGGGAGCAGTACTTC
CASSPGAGIGEQYF
>NA|TRBD2|TRBJ2-1|TRBV7-9|16
TGTGCCAGCAGCTCAGGGCTTAGCGGGCCCTACAATGAGCAGTTCTTC
CASSSGLSGPYNEQFF
>NA|TRBD1|TRBJ1-1|TRBV7-3|16
TGTGCCAGCAGCCCCCAGGGCGCGGGACAGGGCACTGAAGCTTTCTTT
CASSPQGAGQGTEAFF
>once|NA|TRBJ2-3|TRBV4-2|14
TGTGCCAGCAGCCGCTCGGACCCGGCGGATAGGCAGTATTTT
CASSRSDPADRQYF
>many|NA|TRBJ2-2|TRBV28|15
TGTGCCAGCACGGGTGCTAGCCGGAACACCGGGGAGCTGTTTTTT
CASTGASRNTGELFF
>NA|TRBD1|TRBJ2-5|TRBV20-1|13
TGCAGTGCTAGAGTGGGACAGCAAGAGACCCAGTACTTC
CSARVGQQETQYF